This TCR beta chain was recovered during a study of shared clonotypes between healthy human individuals. The germline gives CDR1 SGHDT, CDR2 YYEEEE. The CDR3 spans 15 residues. Trimming at V came to 0 bases and at J to 3 bases, leaving 0 bases not matched to a gene. Points on this clone: The sample has other DNA sequences that encode this CDR3 too.

Authors' processing steps: Sequence data from immunoSEQ were junction-only and lacked quality scores; consequently, filtering differed. Measured with immunoSEQ multiplex PCR; TCRdb has only the in-frame clones, and not every one. Clonal size and the V and J genes are those of that table, whereas D and trimming came from the DNA. This sample yields about 1.5 million clones, of which nearly 99% are seen a single time; 0.4% to 0.55% belongs to the top ten. Sequencing was performed on naive CD4+ T cells sorted from blood. The sample's subset: CD45RA+ positively selected. The chain links TRBV5-6 to TRBJ2-3; 11 positions agree with TRBD2. The TCR sequence derives from a man under 40 in good health. The CDR3 bases are TGTGCCAGCAGCTTGGTAGCGGGGGGGACAGATACGCAGTATTTT. It specifies CASSLVAGGTDTQYF.